Given below is one T cell receptor beta chain in context. This sample was included in a study of blood T cell repertoires in COVID-19. Study in general: Acute and convalescent COVID-19 specimens originated in the United States, Italy and Spain. PBMCs, B-cell-depleted T cells, or T cells provided the cDNA or gDNA that made up the material.

How the authors handled the data: Nucleated cell number was recorded as an estimate derived from reference gene primer amplification. TCRdb's copy holds only in-frame clones and misses some; the assay was immunoSEQ multiplex PCR. Clone size and the V and J calls come from that table; the DNA yielded D and trimming. Here the sample spans some 220,000 clones, 80% to 85% being singletons. V was shortened by 3 bases and J by 9 bases, with 11 bases between the two germline ends. The CDR3 length is 11 residues. Germline V CDR1 and CDR2: DFQATT, SNEGSKA (reference sequence). V usage is TRBV20-1 and J usage is TRBJ1-1; possibly TRBD1 for D (5 bases). The sequenced sample consisted of peripheral blood. This clonotype originated in a woman older than 75 with active or convalescent COVID-19. The CDR3 nucleotides read TGCAGTGCTAGGGGGCAGATCAAAGCTTTCTTT. Encoded protein: CSARGQIKAFF.